This T cell receptor beta chain stems from a study of CD8 T cells in ankylosing spondylitis. This clonotype has a count of ten or more. TCRdb passed the 5' RACE reads through MiXCR, listing each CDR3 protein once. Found here are 300,000 to 350,000 distinct CDR3 sequences, approximately 10% of them singletons; the top ten hold about a tenth. There are 12 residues in the CDR3. Germline V gene lookup returns CDR1 SGDLS and CDR2 YYNGEE. Deletions cut 5 bases from V and 7 bases from J, with 10 bases between. Source material: blood, either unsorted or a sorted T cell fraction (not recorded which). The chain has TRBV9 and TRBJ1-5; unclear D gene. The clonotype was recovered from a female donor with ankylosing spondylitis or in good health (not recorded which). The CDR3 DNA follows: TGTGCCAGCAGGGTGATTTGGCAGCCCCAGCATTTT. Its protein is CASRVIWQPQHF.